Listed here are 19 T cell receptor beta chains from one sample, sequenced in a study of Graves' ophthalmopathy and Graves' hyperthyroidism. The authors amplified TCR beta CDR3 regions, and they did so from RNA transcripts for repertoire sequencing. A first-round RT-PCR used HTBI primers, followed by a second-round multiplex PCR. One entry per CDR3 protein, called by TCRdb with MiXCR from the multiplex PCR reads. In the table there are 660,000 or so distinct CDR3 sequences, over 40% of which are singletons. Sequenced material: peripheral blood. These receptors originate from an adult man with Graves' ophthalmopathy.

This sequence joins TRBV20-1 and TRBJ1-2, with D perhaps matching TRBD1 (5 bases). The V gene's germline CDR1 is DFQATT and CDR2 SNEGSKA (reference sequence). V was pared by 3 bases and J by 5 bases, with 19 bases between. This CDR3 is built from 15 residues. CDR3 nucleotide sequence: TGCAGTGCTAGTGAATCCCCTGGGCAGGGATATGGCTACACCTTC. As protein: CSASESPGQGYGYTF.

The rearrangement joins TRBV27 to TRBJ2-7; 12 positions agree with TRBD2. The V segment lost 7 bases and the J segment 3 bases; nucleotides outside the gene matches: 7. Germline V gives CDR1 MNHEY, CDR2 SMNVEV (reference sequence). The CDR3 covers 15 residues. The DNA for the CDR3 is TGTGCCAGCAATGCGCTAGCGGGAGGGATCTACGAGCAGTACTTC. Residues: CASNALAGGIYEQYF.

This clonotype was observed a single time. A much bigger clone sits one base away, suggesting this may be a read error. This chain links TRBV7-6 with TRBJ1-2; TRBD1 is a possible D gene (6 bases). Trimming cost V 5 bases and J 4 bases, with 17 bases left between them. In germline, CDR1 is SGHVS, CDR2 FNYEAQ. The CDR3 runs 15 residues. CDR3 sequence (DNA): TGTGCCAGCAGCCCTGGGGGGCAGACCCCCTATGGCTACACCTTC. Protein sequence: CASSPGGQTPYGYTF.

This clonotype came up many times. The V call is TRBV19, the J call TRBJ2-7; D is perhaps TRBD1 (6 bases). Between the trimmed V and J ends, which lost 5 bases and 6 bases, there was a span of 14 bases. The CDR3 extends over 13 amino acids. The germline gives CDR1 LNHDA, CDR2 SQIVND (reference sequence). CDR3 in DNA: TGTGCCAGTAGTCCCGGACAGTCCGGCGAGCAGTACTTC. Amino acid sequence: CASSPGQSGEQYF.

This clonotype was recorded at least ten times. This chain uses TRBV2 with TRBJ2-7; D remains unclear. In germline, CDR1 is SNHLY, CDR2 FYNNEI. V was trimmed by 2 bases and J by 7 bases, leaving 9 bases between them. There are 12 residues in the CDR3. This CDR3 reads CASSETSREQYF. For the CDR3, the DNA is TGTGCCAGCAGTGAAACCTCGCGGGAGCAGTACTTC.

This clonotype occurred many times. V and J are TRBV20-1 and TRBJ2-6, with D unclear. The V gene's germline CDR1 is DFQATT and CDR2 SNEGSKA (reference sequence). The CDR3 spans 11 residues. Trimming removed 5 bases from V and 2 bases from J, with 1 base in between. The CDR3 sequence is CSAPGANVLTF. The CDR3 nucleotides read TGCAGTGCTCCTGGGGCCAACGTCCTGACTTTC.

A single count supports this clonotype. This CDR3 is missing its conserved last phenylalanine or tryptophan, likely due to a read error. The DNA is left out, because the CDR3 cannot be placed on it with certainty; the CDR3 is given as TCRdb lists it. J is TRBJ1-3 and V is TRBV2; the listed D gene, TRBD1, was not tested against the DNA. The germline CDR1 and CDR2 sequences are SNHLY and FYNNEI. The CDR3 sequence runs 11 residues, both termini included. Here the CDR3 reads CASSARGGANT.

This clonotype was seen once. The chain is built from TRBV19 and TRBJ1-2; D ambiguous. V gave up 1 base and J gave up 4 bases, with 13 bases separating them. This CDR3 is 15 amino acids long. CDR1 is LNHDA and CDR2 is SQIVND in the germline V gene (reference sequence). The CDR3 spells CASSIGRLSSYGYTF. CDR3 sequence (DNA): TGTGCCAGTAGTATAGGCCGGCTGAGCTCCTATGGCTACACCTTC.

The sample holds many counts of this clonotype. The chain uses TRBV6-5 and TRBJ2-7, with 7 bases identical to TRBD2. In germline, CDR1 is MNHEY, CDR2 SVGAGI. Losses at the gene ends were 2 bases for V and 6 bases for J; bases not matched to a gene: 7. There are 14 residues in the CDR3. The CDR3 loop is CASSYGGVTSEQYF. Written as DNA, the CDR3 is TGTGCCAGCAGTTACGGGGGGGTAACATCCGAGCAGTACTTC.

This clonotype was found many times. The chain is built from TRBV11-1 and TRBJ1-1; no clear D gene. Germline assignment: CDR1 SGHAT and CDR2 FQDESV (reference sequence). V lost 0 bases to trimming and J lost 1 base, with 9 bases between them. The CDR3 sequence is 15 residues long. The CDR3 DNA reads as TGTGCCAGCAGCTTAGCTGCGGGAACGAACACTGAAGCTTTCTTT. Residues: CASSLAAGTNTEAFF.

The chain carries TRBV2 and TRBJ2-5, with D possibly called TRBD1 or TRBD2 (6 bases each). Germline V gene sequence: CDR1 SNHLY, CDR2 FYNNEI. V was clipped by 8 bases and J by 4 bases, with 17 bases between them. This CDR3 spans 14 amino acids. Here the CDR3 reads CASSPLQGGETQYF. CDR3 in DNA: TGTGCCAGCTCACCGTTACAGGGAGGAGAGACCCAGTACTTC.

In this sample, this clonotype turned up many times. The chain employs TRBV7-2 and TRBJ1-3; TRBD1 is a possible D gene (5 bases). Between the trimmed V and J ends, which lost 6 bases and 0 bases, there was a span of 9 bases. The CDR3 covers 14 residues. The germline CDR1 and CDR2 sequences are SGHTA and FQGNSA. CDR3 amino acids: CASRDGTSGNTIYF. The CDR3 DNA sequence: TGTGCCAGCAGGGACGGGACCTCTGGAAACACCATATATTTT. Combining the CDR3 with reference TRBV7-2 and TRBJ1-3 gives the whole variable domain GAGVSQSPSNKVTEKGKDVELRCDPISGHTALYWYRQSLGQGLEFLIYFQGNSAPDKSGLPSDRFSAERTGGSVSTLTIQRTQQEDSAVYLCASRDGTSGNTIYFGEGSWLTVV.

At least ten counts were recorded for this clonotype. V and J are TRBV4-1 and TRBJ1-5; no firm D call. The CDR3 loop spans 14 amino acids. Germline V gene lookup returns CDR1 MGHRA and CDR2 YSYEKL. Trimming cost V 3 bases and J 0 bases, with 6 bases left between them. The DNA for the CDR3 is TGCGCCAGCAGCCACCCTCTTAGCAATCAGCCCCAGCATTTT. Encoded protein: CASSHPLSNQPQHF.

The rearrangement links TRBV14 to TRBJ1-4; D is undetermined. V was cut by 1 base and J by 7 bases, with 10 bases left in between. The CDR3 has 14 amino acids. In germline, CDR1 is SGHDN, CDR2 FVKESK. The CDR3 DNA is TGTGCCAGCAGCCAAGGATGGAACACTGAAAAACTGTTTTTT. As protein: CASSQGWNTEKLFF.

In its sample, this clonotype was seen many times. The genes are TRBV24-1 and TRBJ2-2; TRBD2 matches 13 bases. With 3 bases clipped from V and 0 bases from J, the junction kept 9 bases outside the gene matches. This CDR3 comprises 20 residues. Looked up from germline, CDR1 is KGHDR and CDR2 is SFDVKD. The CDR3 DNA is TGTGCCACCAGTGATACATTAGGGACTAGCGGGATCGCGAACACCGGGGAGCTGTTTTTT. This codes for CATSDTLGTSGIANTGELFF.

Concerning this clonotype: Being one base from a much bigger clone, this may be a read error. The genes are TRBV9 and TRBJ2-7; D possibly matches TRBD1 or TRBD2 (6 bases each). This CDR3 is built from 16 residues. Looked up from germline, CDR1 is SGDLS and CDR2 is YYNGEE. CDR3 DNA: TGTGCCAGCAGCGCTCGAGGGGGGACGAAAGCCTACGAGCAGTGCTTC. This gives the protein CASSARGGTKAYEQCF.

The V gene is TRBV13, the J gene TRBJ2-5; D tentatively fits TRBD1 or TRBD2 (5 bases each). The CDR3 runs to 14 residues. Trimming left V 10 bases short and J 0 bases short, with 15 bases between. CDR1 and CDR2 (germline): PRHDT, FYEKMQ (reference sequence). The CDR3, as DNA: TGTGCCAACTCGGGGCCCGGGGACCAAGAGACCCAGTACTTC. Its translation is CANSGPGDQETQYF.

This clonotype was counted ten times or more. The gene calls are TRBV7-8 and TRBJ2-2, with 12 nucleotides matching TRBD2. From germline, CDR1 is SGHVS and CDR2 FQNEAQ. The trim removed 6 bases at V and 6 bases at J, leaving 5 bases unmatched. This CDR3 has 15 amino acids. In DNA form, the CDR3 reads TGTGCCAGCAGACCCACTAGCGGGAGGCCCGGGGAGCTGTTTTTT. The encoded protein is CASRPTSGRPGELFF.

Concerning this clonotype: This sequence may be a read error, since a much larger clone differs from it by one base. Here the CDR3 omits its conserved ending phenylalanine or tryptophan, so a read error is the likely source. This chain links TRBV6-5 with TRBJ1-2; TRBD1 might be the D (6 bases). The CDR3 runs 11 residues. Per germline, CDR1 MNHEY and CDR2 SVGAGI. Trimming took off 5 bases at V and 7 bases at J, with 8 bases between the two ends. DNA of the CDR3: TGTGCCAGCAGTAACAGGGCTGGCTACACCCTC. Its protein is CASSNRAGYTL.